These T cell receptor beta chains were read from a single sample in a study of shared clonotypes between healthy human individuals. The method was immunoSEQ multiplex PCR; TCRdb's version includes in-frame clones alone and lacks a portion of them. The table includes roughly 2.5 million clones, approximately 94% detected once. The sequenced material came from naive CD4+ T cells sorted from blood. The receptors originated from a man younger than 35 in good health. Both conserved end residues are part of each CDR3.

J gene | V gene | CDR3 protein
TRBJ2-5 | TRBV28 | CASSPDYRAQYF
TRBJ1-1 | TRBV19 | CASSPGTDLNTEAFF
TRBJ2-7 | TRBV27 | CASSLRENYEQYF
TRBJ2-5 | TRBV4-1 | CASSQVGLAGRETQYF
TRBJ1-4 | TRBV7-9 | CASSLSWPGFNEKLFF
TRBJ1-1 | TRBV7-2 | CASSVSGHITEAFF
TRBJ1-4 | TRBV19 | CASSIIGGNEKLFF
TRBJ2-1 | TRBV7-2 | CASSPRTSGHYNEQFF
TRBJ1-4 | TRBV4-1 | CASSQDRRVPNEKLFF
TRBJ2-1 | TRBV6-5 | CASSYLQGVRSEQFF
TRBJ1-6 | TRBV5-1 | CASREGTGVLYNSPLHF
TRBJ2-5 | TRBV28 | CASSFGGRETQYF
TRBJ2-3 | TRBV5-1 | CASSARPVAMTDTQYF
TRBJ2-6 | TRBV2 | CASSSRTGPVSGANVLTF
TRBJ1-6 | TRBV5-4 | CASSLGAGGTGGSPNSPLHF
TRBJ1-2 | TRBV30 | CAWSEGVNYGYTF
TRBJ2-1 | TRBV10-3 | CAISATGSSYNEQFF
TRBJ2-6 | TRBV28 | CASLLAGSGANVLTF
TRBJ2-1 | TRBV6-6 | CASRRGDPYNEQFF
TRBJ1-3 | TRBV12-5 | CASGLPPGGRSGNTIYF
TRBJ1-2 | TRBV7-9 | CASSLGRGSNGYTF
TRBJ2-6 | TRBV10-3 | CAISPERSSGANVLTF
TRBJ1-2 | TRBV12-2 | CASRLRTGANYGYTF